Sequencing of this T cell receptor (beta chain) was carried out in a study of T-cell memory formation after mild COVID-19. V shed 2 bases and J shed 5 bases, with 15 bases lying between them. This CDR3 has 14 amino acids. Germline V gene data show CDR1 as GTSNPN and CDR2 as SVGIG (reference sequence). MiXCR was run by TCRdb on the 5' RACE reads, yielding one entry per CDR3 protein. The data contain around 300,000 distinct CDR3 sequences, under 15% of them seen just once; the ten biggest clones take up around 21%. The chain recombines TRBV30 with TRBJ1-1, with no clear D. The receptor was derived from a man between 18 and 35 years old who had mild COVID-19 (a few samples of this study predate the infection). Cell type and time point are not known. Input material: PBMCs or a T cell subset sorted from them (not recorded which). CDR3: CAWSKFVGGTEAFF. The CDR3 DNA sequence: TGTGCCTGGAGTAAGTTCGTGGGTGGGACTGAAGCTTTCTTT.